Shown below are 22 T cell receptor beta chains from a single sample sequenced in a study of blood T cell repertoires in COVID-19. The repertoire was sequenced with immunoSEQ multiplex PCR; TCRdb's copy has only in-frame clones and lacks some. Here the sample spans around 160,000 clones, approximately 86% being singletons. Sequenced sample: peripheral blood. These receptors were taken from a woman aged 40 to 55 with active or convalescent COVID-19.

V usage is TRBV29-1 and J usage is TRBJ2-7; TRBD2 matches at 8 bases. Trimming removed 3 bases from V and 0 bases from J; junction bases left unmatched: 10. CDR1 is SQVTM and CDR2 is ANQGSEA in the germline V gene. The CDR3 contains 16 residues. This chain's CDR3 is CSVDGLAGGSSYEQYF. The CDR3 DNA follows: TGCAGCGTTGATGGGCTAGCGGGCGGGAGCTCCTACGAGCAGTACTTC.

The J gene is TRBJ2-3, the V gene TRBV5-1, with TRBD2 identical over 13 bases. This CDR3 has 16 amino acids. Germline V CDR1 and CDR2: SGHRS, YFSETQ. V dropped 4 bases and J dropped 6; count of bases not matched to a gene: 8. The chain's CDR3 is CASSPTGLAGADTQYF. In DNA form, the CDR3 reads TGCGCCAGCAGCCCGACCGGACTAGCGGGAGCGGATACGCAGTATTTT.

The CDR3 loop reads CSASYSGEVGEQFF. In DNA form, the CDR3 reads TGCAGTGCTAGTTATAGCGGGGAGGTCGGTGAGCAGTTCTTC. This chain links TRBV20-1 with TRBJ2-1; TRBD2 matches 8 bases. The CDR3 length is 14 residues. Germline CDR1 DFQATT, CDR2 SNEGSKA (reference sequence). V was clipped by 3 bases and J by 9 bases; unmatched bases: 10.

J is TRBJ1-2 and V is TRBV18, with 9 bases lining up with TRBD1. This CDR3 is 15 amino acids long. V was pared by 3 bases and J by 4 bases, with 6 bases of the junction left unmatched. Per the germline V gene, CDR1 is KGHSH and CDR2 is LQKENI. This chain's CDR3 is CASSPPTGGIYGYTF. In DNA form, the CDR3 reads TGTGCCAGCTCACCGCCCACAGGGGGCATCTATGGCTACACCTTC.

CDR3 sequence reads: CASSWGMDTSTYGYTF. CDR3 nucleotides: TGTGCCAGTAGTTGGGGAATGGACACCTCAACGTATGGCTACACCTTC. The V and J genes are TRBV19 and TRBJ1-2, with D possibly being TRBD1 (5 bases). The CDR3 totals 16 residues. Trimming cost V 5 bases and J 5 bases, with 21 bases left between them. Germline CDR1 and CDR2: LNHDA and SQIVND (reference sequence). Full variable domain (missing parts from reference TRBV19 and TRBJ1-2): DGGITQSPKYLFRKEGQNVTLSCEQNLNHDAMYWYRQDPGQGLRLIYYSQIVNDFQKGDIAEGYSVSREKKESFPLTVTSAQKNPTAFYLCASSWGMDTSTYGYTFGSGTRLTVV.

The chain carries TRBV9 and TRBJ1-3, with D maybe TRBD1 (6 bases). Germline V CDR1 and CDR2: SGDLS, YYNGEE. CDR3 length equals 14 residues. V gave up 0 bases and J gave up 3 bases, with 7 bases separating them. The CDR3 loop is CASSVETGGNTIYF. For the CDR3, the DNA is TGTGCCAGCAGCGTAGAGACAGGTGGAAACACCATATATTTT.

The V call is TRBV7-9, the J call TRBJ1-4, with D possibly TRBD1 on 5 matching bases. V lost 1 base, J lost 11 bases, and 17 bases lay in between. The CDR3 is 15 amino acids. Germline V lookup: CDR1 SEHNR, CDR2 FQNEAQ (reference sequence). CDR3 amino acids: CASSLVLAAGGKLFF. DNA for the CDR3: TGTGCCAGCAGCTTAGTACTAGCGGCTGGGGGGAAACTGTTTTTT.

V and J are TRBV19 and TRBJ1-5; the match to TRBD1 covers 7 bases. CDR1 and CDR2 from the germline V gene are LNHDA and SQIVND (reference sequence). The CDR3 has 15 residues. V lost 1 base and J lost 2; bases outside the gene matches: 2. For the CDR3, the DNA is TGTGCCAGTAGTATAGGTGACAGGGGCAATCAGCCCCAGCATTTT. Its protein is CASSIGDRGNQPQHF.

Of note for this clone: The same CDR3 is also encoded by other DNA sequences in this sample. The chain has TRBV11-2 and TRBJ1-2, with unresolved D. The V gene's germline CDR1 is SGHAT and CDR2 FQNNGV. Deletions cut 0 bases from V and 4 bases from J, with 3 bases between. The CDR3 loop spans 12 amino acids. The CDR3 bases are TGTGCCAGCAGCTTAGACCGCTATGGCTACACCTTC. The encoded protein is CASSLDRYGYTF.

This sequence joins TRBV28 and TRBJ1-3; D is unclear. In germline, CDR1 is MDHEN, CDR2 SYDVKM. There are 14 residues in the CDR3. V dropped 5 bases and J dropped 2 bases, with 10 bases sitting between them. CDR3: CASSGLGAGNTIYF. The CDR3 nucleotides read TGTGCCAGCAGTGGACTTGGTGCTGGAAACACCATATATTTT. The whole variable domain, filled in from reference TRBV28 and TRBJ1-3, reads DVKVTQSSRYLVKRTGEKVFLECVQDMDHENMFWYRQDPGLGLRLIYFSYDVKMKEKGDIPEGYSVSREKKERFSLILESASTNQTSMYLCASSGLGAGNTIYFGEGSWLTVV.

The gene calls are TRBV29-1 and TRBJ1-2, with D possibly matching TRBD1 (6 bases). The CDR3 extends over 12 amino acids. Germline V gene data show CDR1 as SQVTM and CDR2 as ANQGSEA. Trimming cost V 6 bases and J 8 bases, with 16 bases left between them. The CDR3 coding sequence is TGCAGCGTGGGCAGGGGTTCAGGCGGCTACACCTTC. Amino acid sequence: CSVGRGSGGYTF.

V gene TRBV7-9 combines with J gene TRBJ2-2; 8 bases are a match to TRBD1. Looked up from germline, CDR1 is SEHNR and CDR2 is FQNEAQ (reference sequence). This CDR3 contains 16 residues. Trimming removed 1 base from V and 4 bases from J; junction bases left unmatched: 5. CDR3 protein: CASSLVAGGPTGELFF. The CDR3 region has the DNA TGTGCCAGCAGCTTAGTCGCAGGGGGCCCCACCGGGGAGCTGTTTTTT.

V gene TRBV12-5 combines with J gene TRBJ1-5; D unclear. This CDR3 region has 14 residues. The germline gives CDR1 LGHNT, CDR2 FRNRAP. Trimming took off 2 bases at V and 4 bases at J, with 9 bases between the two ends. This chain's CDR3 is CASGLNGENQPQHF. CDR3 sequence (DNA): TGTGCTAGTGGTTTGAACGGGGAGAATCAGCCCCAGCATTTT.

This clone appeared once. The genes are TRBV28 and TRBJ2-3, with D tentatively TRBD2 (6 bases). CDR1 and CDR2 from the germline V gene are MDHEN and SYDVKM. This CDR3 has 18 amino acids. Trimming removed 8 bases at V and 1 base at J, with 25 bases between. CDR3 sequence (DNA): TGTGCCAGCCCTCCAGCTTTGCTTGCGGGATCTCGCACAGATACGCAGTATTTT. Its translation: CASPPALLAGSRTDTQYF.

The CDR3 DNA sequence: TGCAGTGCTAGTGGGGCGGGAGAGGTCACAGATACGCAGTATTTT. Translated: CSASGAGEVTDTQYF. The V and J genes are TRBV20-1 and TRBJ2-3; TRBD2 matches 7 bases. Germline V lookup: CDR1 DFQATT, CDR2 SNEGSKA (reference sequence). CDR3 length: 15 amino acids. The V gene end was trimmed by 3 bases and the J gene end by 2 bases; junction bases not matched to a gene: 8.

The rearrangement links TRBV19 to TRBJ1-2; a possible D gene is TRBD1 (6 bases). Germline loops: CDR1 LNHDA, CDR2 SQIVND (reference sequence). Trimming stripped 6 bases from V and 3 bases from J, with 17 bases between. The CDR3 sequence is 15 residues long. The CDR3 DNA sequence: TGTGCCAGTAGGGATCGGGGGGCGGTAGACTATGGCTACACCTTC. Translated, it gives CASRDRGAVDYGYTF.

V usage is TRBV6-5 and J usage is TRBJ1-2; D possibly corresponds to TRBD1 (6 bases). V lost 7 bases to trimming and J lost 4 bases, with 16 bases between them. In germline, CDR1 is MNHEY, CDR2 SVGAGI. The CDR3 length is 14 residues. Here the CDR3 reads CASTSTGNLYGYTF. The CDR3 nucleotides read TGTGCCAGCACCTCAACAGGGAATCTCTATGGCTACACCTTC.

The chain is built from TRBV5-4 and TRBJ2-1, with 7 bases fitting TRBD1. Germline values: CDR1 SGHNT, CDR2 YYREEE (reference sequence). The CDR3 totals 14 residues. V lost 3 bases to trimming and J lost 7 bases; unmatched junction nucleotides: 7. CDR3 region: CASSWGQLGNEQFF. In DNA, the CDR3 is TGTGCCAGCAGCTGGGGACAGCTCGGGAATGAGCAGTTCTTC. The whole variable domain, filled in from reference TRBV5-4 and TRBJ2-1, reads ETGVTQSPTHLIKTRGQQVTLRCSSQSGHNTVSWYQQALGQGPQFIFQYYREEENGRGNFPPRFSGLQFPNYSSELNVNALELDDSALYLCASSWGQLGNEQFFGPGTRLTVL.

This rearrangement joins TRBV4-3 to TRBJ2-2; D might be TRBD2 (5 bases). Germline assignment: CDR1 LGHNA and CDR2 YSLEER. The CDR3 extends over 16 amino acids. Between the trimmed V and J ends, which lost 0 bases and 4 bases, there was a span of 12 bases. In DNA form, the CDR3 reads TGCGCCAGCAGCCAAGATCCGGGGTTGGGCACCGGGGAGCTGTTTTTT. Translated, it gives CASSQDPGLGTGELFF.

This clone was detected only a few times. The V gene is TRBV11-2, the J gene TRBJ1-4; D is unclear. In germline, CDR1 is SGHAT, CDR2 FQNNGV. Trimming cost V 5 bases and J 6 bases, with 13 bases left between them. This CDR3 is built from 14 residues. CDR3 DNA: TGTGCCAGCAGCCCGCAAAGTGCGGATGAAAAACTGTTTTTT. The encoded protein is CASSPQSADEKLFF.

This chain joins TRBV6-2 or TRBV6-3 and TRBJ2-3, with D perhaps TRBD1 (6 bases). The CDR3 length is 16 residues. V lost 6 bases to trimming and J lost 1 base, with 17 bases between them. The germline gives CDR1 MNHEY, CDR2 SVGEGT. DNA of the CDR3: TGTGCCAGCAGCCCTACAGGGATGGGGGGCACAGATACGCAGTATTTT. This translates into CASSPTGMGGTDTQYF.

The sample holds a few counts of this clone. V and J are TRBV5-1 and TRBJ1-6; D unresolved. The CDR3 has 16 amino acids. Looked up from germline, CDR1 is SGHRS and CDR2 is YFSETQ. Trimming took 3 bases from V and 0 from J, leaving 10 bases between them. Here the CDR3 DNA reads TGCGCCAGCAGCTCCATTACGAGCTCCTATAATTCACCCCTCCACTTT. It codes for CASSSITSSYNSPLHF.